This TCR beta chain was sequenced for a study of cytomegalovirus exposure and HLA in healthy donors. Study outcomes and limitations: From TCR beta sequences, most subjects' HLA-A and HLA-B alleles were reportedly predicted accurately. It is likely that the observed cluster of highly shared sequence variants was a sequencing artifact. The study recorded about 160 TCR beta chains that were cytomegalovirus-associated.

On this clone: Antigen unknown.

In germline, CDR1 is LGHNA, CDR2 YSLEER. This CDR3 has 15 amino acids. V was trimmed by 0 bases and J by 10 bases, leaving 13 bases between them. The PCR used 60 Vbeta and 13 Jbeta primers. Only in-frame clones appear in the TCRdb table, and some are missing; sequencing was by immunoSEQ multiplex PCR. Of 90,000 to 110,000 clones in the sample, almost 75% are singletons; the top ten hold around 8%. The TCR comes from a man aged 40-50 years in good health and CMV-seronegative. The rearrangement links TRBV4-3 to TRBJ1-6, with D unresolved. Material for sequencing was PBMCs. As DNA, the CDR3 is TGCGCCAGCAGCCAAGATTGGCCCCCGAGGTCACCCCTCCACTTT. Its protein product is CASSQDWPPRSPLHF.